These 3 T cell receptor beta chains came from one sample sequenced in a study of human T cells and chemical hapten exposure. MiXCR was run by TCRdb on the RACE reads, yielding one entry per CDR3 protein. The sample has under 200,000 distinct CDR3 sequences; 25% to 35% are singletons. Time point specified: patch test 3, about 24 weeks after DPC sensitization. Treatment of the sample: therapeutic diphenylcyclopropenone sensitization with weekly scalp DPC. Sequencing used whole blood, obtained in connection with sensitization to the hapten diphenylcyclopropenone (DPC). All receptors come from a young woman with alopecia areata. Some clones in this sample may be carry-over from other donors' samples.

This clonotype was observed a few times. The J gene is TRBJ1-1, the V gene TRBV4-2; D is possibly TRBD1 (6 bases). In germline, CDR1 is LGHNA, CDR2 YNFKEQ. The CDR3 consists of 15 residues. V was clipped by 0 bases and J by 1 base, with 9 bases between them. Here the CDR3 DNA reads TGTGCCAGCAGCCAAGATTGGACAGAGAACACTGAAGCTTTCTTT. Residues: CASSQDWTENTEAFF.

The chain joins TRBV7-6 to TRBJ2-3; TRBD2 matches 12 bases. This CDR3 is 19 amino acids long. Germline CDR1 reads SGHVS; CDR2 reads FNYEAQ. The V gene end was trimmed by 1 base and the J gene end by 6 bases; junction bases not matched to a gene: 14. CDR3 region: CASSLGVRLAGVRADTQYF. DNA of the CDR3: TGTGCCAGCAGCTTAGGGGTTCGACTAGCGGGAGTAAGGGCGGATACGCAGTATTTT.

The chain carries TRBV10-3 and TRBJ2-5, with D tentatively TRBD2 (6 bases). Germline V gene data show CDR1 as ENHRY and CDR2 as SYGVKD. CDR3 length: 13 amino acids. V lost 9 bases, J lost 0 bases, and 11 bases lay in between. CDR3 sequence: CAIQAGHQETQYF. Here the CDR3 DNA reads TGTGCCATTCAAGCGGGTCACCAAGAGACCCAGTACTTC.